The 29 T cell receptor beta chains in this list originate from one sample, sequenced in a study of radiotherapy plus CTLA-4 blockade in lung cancer. Repertoires were generated with immunoSEQ multiplex PCR, while TCRdb's copy carries only in-frame clones and drops some. The sample has some 70,000 clones; over 80% are singletons. The input for sequencing was peripheral blood, taken from a patient treated with radiotherapy plus ipilimumab. These receptors all come from a human donor with non-small cell lung cancer who had a partial response to radiotherapy plus ipilimumab.

V usage is TRBV6-1 and J usage is TRBJ1-3; 7 nucleotides match TRBD1. V shed 4 bases, J shed 4 bases, and the junction held 4 bases outside the gene matches. The CDR3 covers 14 residues. Per germline, CDR1 MNHNS and CDR2 SASEGT. CDR3 in amino acids: CASSVGGAGNTIYF. Written as DNA, the CDR3 is TGTGCCAGCAGTGTAGGGGGCGCCGGAAACACCATATATTTT.

In this sample, this clone turned up once. The chain employs TRBV28 and TRBJ1-1, with 7 bases identical to TRBD1. This CDR3 is 12 amino acids long. Per germline, CDR1 MDHEN and CDR2 SYDVKM. With V trimmed by 4 bases and J by 11 bases, 7 bases remained unmatched. The CDR3 bases are TGTGCCAGCAGTTATTACCCCAGGGGGGCTTTCTTT. Protein: CASSYYPRGAFF.

The chain uses TRBV7-6 and TRBJ2-5; D unclear. The V end lost 2 bases, the J end lost 5 bases, and 6 bases lay between the germline ends. The CDR3 spans 12 residues. From germline, CDR1 is SGHVS and CDR2 FNYEAQ. The CDR3 DNA reads TGTGCCAGCAGCTTATATGGCGAGACCCAGTACTTC. Amino acid sequence: CASSLYGETQYF.

The chain recombines TRBV5-1 with TRBJ2-1; 11 nucleotides line up with TRBD2. The V and J ends lost 7 bases and 8 bases, in that order; junction bases with no gene match: 8. Germline V gene sequence: CDR1 SGHRS, CDR2 YFSETQ. This CDR3 contains 14 residues. As DNA, the CDR3 is TGCGCCAGCGCCGATAGCGGGAGGGCGGATGAGCAGTTCTTC. Protein sequence: CASADSGRADEQFF.

There are a few counts of this clone. The V and J genes are TRBV5-6 and TRBJ2-7; D is perhaps TRBD1 (5 bases). Trimming pared 2 bases from V and 3 bases from J, leaving 15 bases between. Germline CDR1 and CDR2: SGHDT and YYEEEE. This CDR3 has 15 amino acids. In DNA form, the CDR3 reads TGTGCCAGCAGCTTTTTAGCCGGACACCTCTACGAGCAGTACTTC. It specifies CASSFLAGHLYEQYF.

This chain connects TRBV6-1 to TRBJ2-5, with 7 positions matching TRBD1. V lost 6 bases and J lost 2; bases outside the gene matches: 3. CDR1 is MNHNS, CDR2 SASEGT, per germline. The CDR3 covers 13 residues. The CDR3 DNA is TGTGCCAGCAGGAGGACAGGACAAGAGACCCAGTACTTC. Protein product: CASRRTGQETQYF.

This chain links TRBV7-3 with TRBJ2-1; TRBD2 aligns across 10 bases. Germline V lookup: CDR1 SGHTA, CDR2 FQGTGA. The ends lost 5 bases at V and 6 bases at J; junction bases unmatched: 4. This CDR3 spans 14 amino acids. CDR3 sequence (DNA): TGTGCCAGCAGCACCGGGACTAGCGCCAATGAGCAGTTCTTC. This gives the protein CASSTGTSANEQFF. The full variable domain, with the rest looked up from reference TRBV7-3 and TRBJ2-1, is GAGVSQTPSNKVTEKGKYVELRCDPISGHTALYWYRQSLGQGPEFLIYFQGTGAADDSGLPNDRFFAVRPEGSVSTLKIQRTERGDSAVYLCASSTGTSANEQFFGPGTRLTVL.

The chain has TRBV29-1 and TRBJ1-1, with D possibly matching TRBD1 (6 bases). CDR1 SQVTM and CDR2 ANQGSEA come from the germline V gene. V was cut by 6 bases and J by 5 bases, with 16 bases left in between. This CDR3 has 13 residues. This chain's CDR3 is CSVAPQQGTEAFF. The CDR3 nucleotides are TGCAGCGTAGCCCCCCAACAGGGAACTGAAGCTTTCTTT.

J is TRBJ2-7 and V is TRBV28; 12 bases line up with TRBD2. The CDR3 length is 15 residues. V was clipped by 7 bases and J by 5 bases; unmatched bases: 9. Germline CDR1 and CDR2: MDHEN and SYDVKM. CDR3 loop: CASTTLAGGGNEQYF. CDR3 bases: TGTGCCAGCACCACCCTAGCGGGAGGGGGAAACGAGCAGTACTTC.

V usage is TRBV4-1 and J usage is TRBJ2-4; the D is unclear. The ends were cut back, 0 bases at V and 9 bases at J, with 15 bases in the middle. This CDR3 is built from 15 residues. Germline lookup yields CDR1 MGHRA and CDR2 YSYEKL. The CDR3 DNA sequence: TGCGCCAGCAGCCAAGATCGCTCCTTCGGCGGCATTCAGTACTTC. Translation gives CASSQDRSFGGIQYF.

This rearrangement joins TRBV28 to TRBJ1-1; TRBD1 might be the D (5 bases). CDR1 and CDR2 (germline): MDHEN, SYDVKM. The CDR3 loop spans 14 amino acids. V lost 11 bases to trimming and J lost 4 bases, with 20 bases between them. For the CDR3, the DNA is TGTGCCGCCCAGCCTCTCGGAGGGACCACTGAAGCTTTCTTT. The encoded protein is CAAQPLGGTTEAFF.

V and J are TRBV27 and TRBJ2-5; 10 positions agree with TRBD2. Germline lookup yields CDR1 MNHEY and CDR2 SMNVEV (reference sequence). The CDR3 loop spans 20 amino acids. The trim removed 0 bases at V and 3 bases at J, leaving 16 bases unmatched. In DNA form, the CDR3 reads TGTGCCAGCAGTTTATCGGGCCTAGCGGGAGTGTTGGGTGGAGAAGAGACCCAGTACTTC. It is translated as CASSLSGLAGVLGGEETQYF.

The chain joins TRBV5-1 to TRBJ2-1; perhaps TRBD2 as D (6 bases). The CDR3 covers 17 residues. Germline values: CDR1 SGHRS, CDR2 YFSETQ. V was pared by 1 base and J by 7 bases, with 21 bases between. The CDR3 nucleotides read TGCGCCAGCAGCTTGACAGCTAGCGCTCCCTCCAGTAATGAGCAGTTCTTC. This translates into CASSLTASAPSSNEQFF.

The V gene is TRBV5-1, the J gene TRBJ2-7; the match to TRBD2 covers 8 bases. The CDR3 is made up of 14 amino acids. V shed 0 bases, J shed 3 bases, and the junction held 2 bases outside the gene matches. The V gene's germline CDR1 is SGHRS and CDR2 YFSETQ. The CDR3 bases are TGCGCCAGCAGCTTGGTTAGCGGGATCTACGAGCAGTACTTC. Translation: CASSLVSGIYEQYF.

This clone was seen more than once but under ten times. The chain has TRBV30 and TRBJ1-1; D may be TRBD1 (5 bases). The CDR3 covers 13 residues. Germline values: CDR1 GTSNPN, CDR2 SVGIG (reference sequence). Trimming shortened V by 7 bases and J by 3 bases, and 15 bases separated the two germline ends. The CDR3 here is CASAQGLDTEAFF. CDR3 nucleotide sequence: TGTGCCTCCGCCCAGGGACTGGACACTGAAGCTTTCTTT.

With respect to this clone: Other DNA sequences in the same sample also yield this CDR3. The J gene is TRBJ2-2, the V gene TRBV27; D ambiguous. Germline V gives CDR1 MNHEY, CDR2 SMNVEV (reference sequence). The CDR3 sequence is 13 residues long. Trimming shortened V by 0 bases and J by 4 bases, and 3 bases separated the two germline ends. CDR3 in DNA: TGTGCCAGCAGTTTATCCCGCACCGGGGAGCTGTTTTTT. This sequence encodes CASSLSRTGELFF.

J is TRBJ2-5 and V is TRBV14; 12 bases align to TRBD2. Per germline, CDR1 SGHDN and CDR2 FVKESK. This CDR3 has 17 amino acids. V was clipped by 1 base and J by 4 bases; unmatched bases: 7. The CDR3 is CASSQVTSGRSRETQYF. The CDR3, as DNA: TGTGCCAGCAGCCAAGTGACTAGCGGGAGATCCCGAGAGACCCAGTACTTC.

The chain uses TRBV7-9 and TRBJ1-2, with a possible D match to TRBD1 (6 bases). V dropped 5 bases and J dropped 8 bases, with 15 bases sitting between them. This CDR3 is built from 13 residues. CDR1 SEHNR and CDR2 FQNEAQ come from the germline V gene (reference sequence). CDR3 DNA sequence: TGTGCCAGCAGCCGTACAGGGACGGGGGGCTACACCTTC. It specifies CASSRTGTGGYTF.

This chain connects TRBV12-5 to TRBJ1-1; D gene uncertain. This CDR3 contains 14 residues. The V gene lost 7 bases and the J gene lost 3 bases, with 15 bases spanning the gap. Germline CDR1 reads LGHNT; CDR2 reads FRNRAP. The CDR3 nucleotides are TGTGCTAGTGCTATACGGGGTGGGGACACTGAAGCTTTCTTT. Encoded protein: CASAIRGGDTEAFF. Drawing the rest from reference TRBV12-5 and TRBJ1-1, the complete variable domain is DARVTQTPRHKVTEMGQEVTMRCQPILGHNTVFWYRQTMMQGLELLAYFRNRAPLDDSGMPKDRFSAEMPDATLATLKIQPSEPRDSAVYFCASAIRGGDTEAFFGQGTRLTVV.

This clone was seen a handful of times. V and J are TRBV5-5 and TRBJ1-3; tentatively, D is TRBD1 (6 bases). The ends were cut back, 3 bases at V and 4 bases at J, with 17 bases in the middle. The CDR3 has 16 amino acids. The germline V gene encodes CDR1 SGHKS and CDR2 YYEKEE (reference sequence). In DNA form, the CDR3 reads TGTGCCAGCAGCTCGGGCCAACAGGGACCAGGAAACACCATATATTTT. It specifies CASSSGQQGPGNTIYF. The full variable domain, with the rest looked up from reference TRBV5-5 and TRBJ1-3, is DAGVTQSPTHLIKTRGQQVTLRCSPISGHKSVSWYQQVLGQGPQFIFQYYEKEERGRGNFPDRFSARQFPNYSSELNVNALLLGDSALYLCASSSGQQGPGNTIYFGEGSWLTVV.

The V call is TRBV5-6, the J call TRBJ1-2; 7 bases are a match to TRBD1. CDR1 is SGHDT and CDR2 is YYEEEE in the germline V gene. Trimming cost V 4 bases and J 0 bases; bases outside gene matches: 9. This CDR3 comprises 16 residues. For the CDR3, the DNA is TGTGCCAGCAGCCCGAGGTGGGACAGCACTAACTATGGCTACACCTTC. Protein product: CASSPRWDSTNYGYTF.

This rearrangement joins TRBV5-1 to TRBJ1-1; weak D call: TRBD1 (5 bases). The length of the CDR3 is 15 residues. V lost 4 bases, J lost 4 bases, and 17 bases lay in between. CDR1 SGHRS and CDR2 YFSETQ come from the germline V gene. The CDR3 nucleotides read TGCGCCAGCAGCAGGACCCACCAGGGTGGCACTGAAGCTTTCTTT. This encodes CASSRTHQGGTEAFF.

J is TRBJ2-7 and V is TRBV7-2; 14 nucleotides line up with TRBD2. The trim removed 3 bases at V and 10 bases at J, leaving 5 bases unmatched. Per the germline V gene, CDR1 is SGHTA and CDR2 is FQGNSA. CDR3 length equals 14 residues. The chain's CDR3 is CASSFRLAGGGQYF. The CDR3 DNA is TGTGCCAGCAGCTTTCGACTAGCGGGGGGGGGCCAGTACTTC.

The genes are TRBV19 and TRBJ2-1; a weak D match, TRBD1 (6 bases). Trimming shortened V by 7 bases and J by 6 bases, and 7 bases separated the two germline ends. This CDR3 is built from 11 residues. Per germline, CDR1 LNHDA and CDR2 SQIVND (reference sequence). The CDR3, as DNA: TGTGCCAGTAAGACAGGCAATGAGCAGTTCTTC. It codes for CASKTGNEQFF.

The CDR3 loop is CASSENPGAGYGYTF. In DNA form, the CDR3 reads TGTGCCAGCAGTGAAAACCCAGGGGCAGGGTATGGCTACACCTTC. The chain is built from TRBV6-1 and TRBJ1-2; tentatively, D is TRBD1 (6 bases). CDR3 length equals 15 residues. CDR1 MNHNS and CDR2 SASEGT come from the germline V gene. V gave up 2 bases and J gave up 5 bases, with 15 bases separating them.

The table lists this clone with a count of one. The CDR3 region is CAISESIAGGNRNEQFF. The CDR3 DNA reads TGTGCCATCAGTGAGTCTATCGCGGGGGGAAACAGGAATGAGCAGTTCTTC. The gene calls are TRBV10-3 and TRBJ2-1; 8 nucleotides align to TRBD2. J lost 7 bases, V lost 0 bases, and 11 bases had no gene match. The CDR3 has 17 amino acids. The germline CDR1 and CDR2 sequences are ENHRY and SYGVKD.

The chain employs TRBV27 and TRBJ2-5; D is unresolved. The CDR3 length is 11 residues. V shed 4 bases and J shed 3 bases, with 3 bases lying between them. Germline CDR1 is MNHEY and CDR2 is SMNVEV (reference sequence). This CDR3 reads CASSSEETQYF. As DNA, the CDR3 is TGTGCCAGCAGTTCGGAAGAGACCCAGTACTTC.

V is TRBV19 and J is TRBJ1-2, with TRBD1 identical over 9 bases. This CDR3 has 13 amino acids. Trimming cost V 5 bases and J 4 bases; bases outside gene matches: 2. Per germline, CDR1 LNHDA and CDR2 SQIVND (reference sequence). CDR3 residues: CASSLTGGYGYTF. Here the CDR3 DNA reads TGTGCCAGTAGTTTGACAGGGGGCTATGGCTACACCTTC.

The chain recombines TRBV11-1 with TRBJ2-2; TRBD1 is a possible D gene (7 bases). Germline values: CDR1 SGHAT, CDR2 FQDESV (reference sequence). This CDR3 region has 16 residues. V was cut by 6 bases and J by 3 bases, with 17 bases left in between. In nucleotides, the CDR3 is TGTGCCAGCAGTCCCATTTCAGGGGGGTACACCGGGGAGCTGTTTTTT. Its protein product is CASSPISGGYTGELFF.